This T cell receptor (beta chain) was recorded in a study of CD8 T cells in Susac syndrome. Reverse transcription of roughly 0.45 to 1 ug RNA used random hexamers. From the immunoSEQ multiplex PCR reads, TCRdb called clonotypes with MiXCR, one entry per CDR3 protein. The table includes about 400,000 distinct CDR3 sequences, more than 70% detected once. Germline V gene sequence: CDR1 MGHRA, CDR2 YSYEKL. Trimming at V came to 2 bases and at J to 2 bases, leaving 7 bases not matched to a gene. This CDR3 comprises 16 residues. The TCR comes from a human donor with multiple sclerosis. The chain joins TRBV4-1 to TRBJ2-3; 7 positions agree with TRBD2. Sequencing input: CD8+ T cells from PBMCs. As DNA, the CDR3 is TGCGCCAGCAGCCAACATCTAGCGGAGAACACAGATACGCAGTATTTT. It specifies CASSQHLAENTDTQYF.